These 26 T cell receptor beta chains originate from one sample sequenced in a study of cytomegalovirus exposure and HLA in healthy donors. PCR primers comprised 60 Vbeta and 13 Jbeta primers. The protocol was immunoSEQ multiplex PCR, while the TCRdb copy is restricted to in-frame clones and leaves out a portion. The table records about 160,000 clones, roughly 80% of them present only once. The sequenced sample was PBMCs. Receptors originate from a male donor in good health and CMV-seropositive.

The rearrangement uses TRBV7-2 and TRBJ1-5, with TRBD1 matching over 8 bases. This CDR3 is built from 14 residues. The V gene's germline CDR1 is SGHTA and CDR2 FQGNSA. V was clipped by 5 bases and J by 8 bases; unmatched bases: 8. The CDR3 loop reads CASSLRQGKEPQHF. CDR3 sequence (DNA): TGTGCCAGCAGCCTACGACAGGGGAAGGAGCCCCAGCATTTT. Full variable domain (outside the CDR3, taken from reference TRBV7-2 and TRBJ1-5): GAGVSQSPSNKVTEKGKDVELRCDPISGHTALYWYRQSLGQGLEFLIYFQGNSAPDKSGLPSDRFSAERTGGSVSTLTIQRTQQEDSAVYLCASSLRQGKEPQHFGDGTRLSIL.

This sequence joins TRBV7-2 and TRBJ2-7; 8 nucleotides align to TRBD1. The CDR3 runs to 15 residues. Per the germline V gene, CDR1 is SGHTA and CDR2 is FQGNSA. Trimming at V came to 5 bases and at J to 0 bases, leaving 6 bases not matched to a gene. The CDR3 coding sequence is TGTGCCAGCAGCCGAAGACAGGGGCCCTCCTACGAGCAGTACTTC. It yields the protein CASSRRQGPSYEQYF.

This chain joins TRBV15 and TRBJ1-2; 7 bases match TRBD1. Germline loops: CDR1 LNHNV, CDR2 YYDKDF (reference sequence). V shed 1 base and J 2 bases; nucleotides not matched to a gene: 4. The CDR3 loop spans 15 amino acids. In DNA, the CDR3 is TGTGCCACCAGCAGAGCCGGGGGACAGAACTATGGCTACACCTTC. Amino acid sequence: CATSRAGGQNYGYTF.

This chain links TRBV7-2 with TRBJ2-7; D perhaps matches TRBD1 (7 bases). Trimming left V 3 bases short and J 3 bases short, with 9 bases between. This CDR3 has 13 residues. The germline V gene encodes CDR1 SGHTA and CDR2 FQGNSA. The CDR3 region has the DNA TGTGCCAGCAGCTTCAGGGGGGACTACGAGCAGTACTTC. Its protein is CASSFRGDYEQYF.

J is TRBJ2-2 and V is TRBV6-5; 9 positions match TRBD1. This CDR3 has 16 residues. The J segment lost 7 bases and the V segment lost 1 base, leaving 7 bases of the junction unmatched. Germline V gene data show CDR1 as MNHEY and CDR2 as SVGAGI. This chain's CDR3 is CASSYYTGGAGGELFF. CDR3 nucleotides: TGTGCCAGCAGTTACTATACAGGGGGCGCCGGCGGGGAGCTGTTTTTT.

This clone was seen a single time. This chain links TRBV9 with TRBJ1-4, with 8 bases fitting TRBD1. The CDR3 sequence is 16 residues long. From germline, CDR1 is SGDLS and CDR2 YYNGEE. The trim removed 0 bases at V and 2 bases at J, leaving 3 bases unmatched. CDR3 sequence: CASSVDQGATNEKLFF. The CDR3 nucleotides read TGTGCCAGCAGCGTAGACCAGGGGGCTACTAATGAAAAACTGTTTTTT.

This chain joins TRBV7-6 and TRBJ1-4; D is possibly TRBD1 (6 bases). This CDR3 is built from 18 residues. Looked up from germline, CDR1 is SGHVS and CDR2 is FNYEAQ. Trimming stripped 2 bases from V and 0 bases from J, with 16 bases between. CDR3 loop: CASSLRGGNTATNEKLFF. DNA of the CDR3: TGTGCCAGCAGCTTAAGGGGGGGCAACACAGCAACTAATGAAAAACTGTTTTTT.

The chain combines TRBV5-1 with TRBJ1-4; 10 bases are shared with TRBD1. The CDR3 extends over 16 amino acids. Germline values: CDR1 SGHRS, CDR2 YFSETQ. The V segment lost 4 bases and the J segment 7 bases; nucleotides outside the gene matches: 10. CDR3 coding DNA: TGCGCCAGCAGCGGCGGGACAGGGGACTGGGCTGAAAAACTGTTTTTT. This gives the protein CASSGGTGDWAEKLFF.

The count of this clone is one. The rearrangement uses TRBV30 and TRBJ2-7, with 7 nucleotides matching TRBD1. CDR1 GTSNPN and CDR2 SVGIG come from the germline V gene (reference sequence). This CDR3 spans 14 amino acids. The trim removed 0 bases at V and 3 bases at J, leaving 5 bases unmatched. CDR3 nucleotides: TGTGCCTGGAGTGTCTGGCAGGGGGTCTACGAGCAGTACTTC. Translation gives CAWSVWQGVYEQYF. Supplemented by reference TRBV30 and TRBJ2-7, the full variable domain reads SQTIHQWPATLVQPVGSPLSLECTVEGTSNPNLYWYRQAAGRGLQLLFYSVGIGQISSEVPQNLSASRPQDRQFILSSKKLLLSDSGFYLCAWSVWQGVYEQYFGPGTRLTVT.

The V gene is TRBV5-4, the J gene TRBJ1-1, with D uncertain. Germline loops: CDR1 SGHNT, CDR2 YYREEE (reference sequence). With 4 bases removed from V and 8 bases from J, the gap between germline ends came to 12 bases. CDR3 length equals 12 residues. The CDR3 region is CASSPSGREAFF. The CDR3 nucleotides read TGTGCCAGCAGCCCCTCTGGGAGAGAAGCTTTCTTT. The entire variable domain, with the rest obtained from reference TRBV5-4 and TRBJ1-1, is as follows: ETGVTQSPTHLIKTRGQQVTLRCSSQSGHNTVSWYQQALGQGPQFIFQYYREEENGRGNFPPRFSGLQFPNYSSELNVNALELDDSALYLCASSPSGREAFFGQGTRLTVV.

The chain joins TRBV27 to TRBJ1-2; possibly TRBD1 for D (6 bases). Germline assignment: CDR1 MNHEY and CDR2 SMNVEV (reference sequence). Trimming took 8 bases from V and 4 from J, leaving 11 bases between them. The CDR3 is 12 amino acids. CDR3 nucleotide sequence: TGTGCCAGCGGCCGGGACACCTATGGCTACACCTTC. Encoded protein: CASGRDTYGYTF.

V is TRBV30 and J is TRBJ2-3; 12 nucleotides align to TRBD1. Germline assignment: CDR1 GTSNPN and CDR2 SVGIG (reference sequence). The CDR3 is 17 residues long. Trimming cost V 5 bases and J 2 bases; bases outside gene matches: 11. CDR3 DNA: TGTGCCTGGCGACCCATCGGGGACAGGGGGCCCACAGATACGCAGTATTTT. Its translation is CAWRPIGDRGPTDTQYF. Combining the CDR3 with reference TRBV30 and TRBJ2-3 gives the whole variable domain SQTIHQWPATLVQPVGSPLSLECTVEGTSNPNLYWYRQAAGRGLQLLFYSVGIGQISSEVPQNLSASRPQDRQFILSSKKLLLSDSGFYLCAWRPIGDRGPTDTQYFGPGTRLTVL.

The chain is built from TRBV27 and TRBJ2-1; 8 nucleotides line up with TRBD2. V trimming: 5 bases; J trimming: 4 bases; junction bases outside the gene matches: 13. CDR3 length equals 17 residues. In germline, CDR1 is MNHEY, CDR2 SMNVEV (reference sequence). CDR3 sequence (DNA): TGTGCCAGCAGTAGTCCCCGTCGGGGCGGGAGGTACAATGAGCAGTTCTTC. This gives the protein CASSSPRRGGRYNEQFF.

The J gene is TRBJ1-2, the V gene TRBV7-9; D possibly corresponds to TRBD1 (6 bases). The V and J ends lost 5 bases and 6 bases respectively, with 10 bases between them. This CDR3 is 12 amino acids long. Germline CDR1 and CDR2: SEHNR and FQNEAQ (reference sequence). This CDR3 reads CASSPGVDGYTF. Written as DNA, the CDR3 is TGTGCCAGCAGCCCAGGGGTTGATGGCTACACCTTC.

This clone was picked up one time. The gene calls are TRBV10-2 and TRBJ1-1; D may be TRBD1 (6 bases). From germline, CDR1 is WSHSY and CDR2 SAAADI. V dropped 0 bases and J dropped 1 base, with 12 bases sitting between them. This CDR3 is 16 amino acids long. The CDR3 sequence: CASSESQGQRNTEAFF. Written as DNA, the CDR3 is TGCGCCAGCAGTGAGTCGCAGGGGCAAAGGAACACTGAAGCTTTCTTT.

A note on this clone: Additional DNA sequences in this sample encode the identical CDR3. This chain links TRBV5-6 with TRBJ1-5, with 7 bases identical to TRBD1. The V gene end was trimmed by 1 base and the J gene end by 4 bases; junction bases not matched to a gene: 5. This CDR3 comprises 15 residues. Looked up from germline, CDR1 is SGHDT and CDR2 is YYEEEE. The CDR3 DNA follows: TGTGCCAGCAGCTTGCGGGGGACAGTGAATCAGCCCCAGCATTTT. It is translated as CASSLRGTVNQPQHF.

The rearrangement links TRBV4-3 to TRBJ1-1; D is possibly TRBD1 (6 bases). The CDR3 is made up of 14 amino acids. Germline V gives CDR1 LGHNA, CDR2 YSLEER. With 4 bases removed from V and 0 bases from J, the gap between germline ends came to 9 bases. The DNA for the CDR3 is TGCGCCAGCAGCCTGACAGGCGTGAACACTGAAGCTTTCTTT. As protein: CASSLTGVNTEAFF.

This sequence joins TRBV4-1 and TRBJ2-6, with TRBD2 as a possible D gene (5 bases). CDR1 is MGHRA and CDR2 is YSYEKL in the germline V gene. V was shortened by 1 base and J by 2 bases, with 9 bases between the two germline ends. The CDR3 runs 16 residues. The CDR3, as DNA: TGCGCCAGCAGCCAAGTGTTCGGGACTGGGGCCAACGTCCTGACTTTC. This gives the protein CASSQVFGTGANVLTF.

The chain employs TRBV10-3 and TRBJ2-7; 9 nucleotides line up with TRBD1. Trimming took 11 bases from V and 3 from J; bases not matched to a gene: 2. CDR3 length: 11 residues. Germline CDR1 and CDR2: ENHRY and SYGVKD. The CDR3 here is CALGQGYEQYF. For the CDR3, the DNA is TGTGCCTTGGGACAGGGCTACGAGCAGTACTTC.

Concerning this clone: A junction boundary mismatches the germline segment, possibly from a read error. The chain uses TRBV7-9 and TRBJ1-5, with D maybe TRBD1 (5 bases). This CDR3 spans 12 amino acids. Germline V CDR1 and CDR2: SEHNR, FQNEAQ (reference sequence). The CDR3 region is CASGDSSQPQHF. The CDR3 nucleotides read TGTGCCAGCGGCGACAGCAGTCAGCCCCAGCATTTT. The variable domain in full, with the rest retrieved from reference TRBV7-9 and TRBJ1-5, is DTGVSQNPRHKITKRGQNVTFRCDPISEHNRLYWYRQTLGQGPEFLTYFQNEAQLEKSRLLSDRFSAERPKGSFSTLEIQRTEQGDSAMYLCASGDSSQPQHFGDGTRLSIL.

The chain uses TRBV2 and TRBJ1-4, with D maybe TRBD1 (6 bases). The V and J ends lost 6 bases and 7 bases respectively, with 9 bases between them. Germline CDR1 reads SNHLY; CDR2 reads FYNNEI. The CDR3 consists of 12 residues. The CDR3 protein is CASRGTIEKLFF. The CDR3 DNA is TGTGCCAGCAGAGGGACAATTGAAAAACTGTTTTTT.

The genes are TRBV4-1 and TRBJ2-2; D might be TRBD2 (7 bases). The germline gives CDR1 MGHRA, CDR2 YSYEKL. The CDR3 has 16 residues. V gave up 0 bases and J gave up 5 bases, with 13 bases separating them. The CDR3 region is CASSQEGGRMTGELFF. CDR3 DNA sequence: TGCGCCAGCAGCCAAGAGGGGGGGCGAATGACCGGGGAGCTGTTTTTT.

The sample holds one count of this clone. The DNA of the CDR3 is TGTGCCAGCAGAGTGGGACAGTGTGATTCCTACGAGCAGTACTTC. Its translation: CASRVGQCDSYEQYF. The chain has TRBV21-1 and TRBJ2-7; TRBD1, the D gene given by the table, was not confirmed from the DNA. TRBV21-1 is classified as a pseudogene. The CDR3 is 15 residues long.

The sample holds one count of this clone. This sequence joins TRBV6-6 and TRBJ2-7; D call uncertain. Germline V lookup: CDR1 MNHNY, CDR2 SVGAGI (reference sequence). The CDR3 contains 13 residues. V dropped 0 bases and J dropped 6 bases, with 9 bases sitting between them. The CDR3 region has the DNA TGTGCCAGCAGTTACTCGTTGCCCGGCGAGCAGTACTTC. Translation gives CASSYSLPGEQYF.

The rearrangement uses TRBV5-1 and TRBJ1-1; D might be TRBD1 (5 bases). This CDR3 is 14 amino acids long. V lost 0 bases and J lost 6, with 12 bases in between. Germline CDR1 is SGHRS and CDR2 is YFSETQ. The CDR3 region has the DNA TGCGCCAGCAGCTTGGAGTCAGGGAAGTCTGAAGCTTTCTTT. It yields the protein CASSLESGKSEAFF.

V usage is TRBV5-1 and J usage is TRBJ2-5; TRBD2 matches at 9 bases. The V gene's germline CDR1 is SGHRS and CDR2 YFSETQ. The ends lost 5 bases at V and 5 bases at J; junction bases unmatched: 13. The CDR3 spans 16 residues. CDR3 sequence (DNA): TGCGCCAGCAGGGGATTGGCTAGCGGGATCGGGGAGACCCAGTACTTC. Its translation: CASRGLASGIGETQYF.